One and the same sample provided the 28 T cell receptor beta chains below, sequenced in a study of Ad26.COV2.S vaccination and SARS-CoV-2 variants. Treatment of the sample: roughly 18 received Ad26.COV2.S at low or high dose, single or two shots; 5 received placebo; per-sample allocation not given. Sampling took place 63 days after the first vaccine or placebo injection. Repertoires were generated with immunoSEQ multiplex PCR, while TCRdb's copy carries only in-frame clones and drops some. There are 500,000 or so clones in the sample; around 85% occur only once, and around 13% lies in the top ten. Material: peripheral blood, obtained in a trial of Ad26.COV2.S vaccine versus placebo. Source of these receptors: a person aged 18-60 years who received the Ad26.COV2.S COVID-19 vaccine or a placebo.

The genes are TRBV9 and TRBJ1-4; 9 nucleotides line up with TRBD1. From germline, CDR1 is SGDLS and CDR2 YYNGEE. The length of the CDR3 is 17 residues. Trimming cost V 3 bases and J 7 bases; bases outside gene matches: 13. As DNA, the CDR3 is TGTGCCAGCAGCGAGGGGACAGGGAGCCTCTCAGGTGAAAAACTGTTTTTT. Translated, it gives CASSEGTGSLSGEKLFF.

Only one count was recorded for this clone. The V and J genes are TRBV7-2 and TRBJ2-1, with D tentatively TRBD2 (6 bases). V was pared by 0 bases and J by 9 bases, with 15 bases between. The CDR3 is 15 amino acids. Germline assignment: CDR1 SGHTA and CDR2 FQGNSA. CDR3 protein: CASSLAPGREGEQFF. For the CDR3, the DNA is TGTGCCAGCAGCTTAGCTCCCGGGAGAGAGGGTGAGCAGTTCTTC.

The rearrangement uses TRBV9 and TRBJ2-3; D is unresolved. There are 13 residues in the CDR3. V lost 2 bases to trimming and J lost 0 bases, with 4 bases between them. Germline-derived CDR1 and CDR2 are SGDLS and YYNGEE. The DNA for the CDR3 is TGTGCCAGCAGCGTGCTTAGCACAGATACGCAGTATTTT. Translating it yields CASSVLSTDTQYF.

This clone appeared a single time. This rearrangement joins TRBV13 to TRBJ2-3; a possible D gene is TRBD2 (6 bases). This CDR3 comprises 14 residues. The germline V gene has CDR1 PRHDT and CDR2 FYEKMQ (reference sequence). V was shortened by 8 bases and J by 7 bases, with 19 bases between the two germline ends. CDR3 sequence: CASGSGTLSNTQYF. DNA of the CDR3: TGTGCCAGCGGCTCCGGGACTCTCTCCAATACGCAGTATTTT.

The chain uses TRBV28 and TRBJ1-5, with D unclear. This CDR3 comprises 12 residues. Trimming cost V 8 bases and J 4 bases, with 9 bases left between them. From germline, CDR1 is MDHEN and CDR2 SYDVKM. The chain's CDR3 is CASADANQPQHF. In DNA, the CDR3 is TGTGCCAGCGCGGACGCTAATCAGCCCCAGCATTTT.

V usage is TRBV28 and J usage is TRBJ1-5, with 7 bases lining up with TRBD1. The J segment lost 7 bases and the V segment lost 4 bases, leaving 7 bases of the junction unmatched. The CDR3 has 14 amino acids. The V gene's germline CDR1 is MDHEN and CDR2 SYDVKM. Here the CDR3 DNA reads TGTGCCAGCAGTTATGACAGGGCCGTCCAGCCCCAGCATTTT. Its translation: CASSYDRAVQPQHF.

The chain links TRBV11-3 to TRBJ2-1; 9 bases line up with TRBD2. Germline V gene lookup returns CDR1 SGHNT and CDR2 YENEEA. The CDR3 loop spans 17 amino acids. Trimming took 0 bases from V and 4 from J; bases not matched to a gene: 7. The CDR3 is CASSLDNSGRGYNEQFF. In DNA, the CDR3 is TGTGCCAGCAGCTTAGACAATAGCGGGAGAGGGTACAATGAGCAGTTCTTC.

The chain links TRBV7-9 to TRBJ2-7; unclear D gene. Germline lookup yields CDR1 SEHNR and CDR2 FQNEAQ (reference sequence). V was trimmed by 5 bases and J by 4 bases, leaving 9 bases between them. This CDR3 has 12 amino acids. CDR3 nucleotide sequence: TGTGCCAGCAGCCACGGAGAGTACGAGCAGTACTTC. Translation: CASSHGEYEQYF.

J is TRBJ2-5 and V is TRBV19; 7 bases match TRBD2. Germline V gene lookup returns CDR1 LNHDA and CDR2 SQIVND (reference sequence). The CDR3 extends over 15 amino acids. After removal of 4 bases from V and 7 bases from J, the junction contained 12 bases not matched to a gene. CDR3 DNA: TGTGCCAGTAGTACTAGCGGACGAGGAGTCGCGACCCAGTACTTC. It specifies CASSTSGRGVATQYF.

The CDR3 bases are TGTGCCAGCAGTGAACTTTATCGACAACGGCCGAACACCGGGGAGCTGTTTTTT. This sequence encodes CASSELYRQRPNTGELFF. The rearrangement uses TRBV6-1 and TRBJ2-2; D remains ambiguous. CDR1 and CDR2 from the germline V gene are MNHNS and SASEGT. V lost 2 bases and J 0 bases, leaving 16 bases between the germline ends. CDR3 length: 18 residues.

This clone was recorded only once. This chain's CDR3 is CASSYNRAQETQYF. CDR3 in DNA: TGTGCCAGCTCGTATAACAGAGCCCAAGAGACCCAGTACTTC. This rearrangement joins TRBV18 to TRBJ2-5; D is unclear. Trimming cost V 6 bases and J 1 base, with 12 bases left between them. This CDR3 is 14 amino acids long. CDR1 and CDR2 from the germline V gene are KGHSH and LQKENI.

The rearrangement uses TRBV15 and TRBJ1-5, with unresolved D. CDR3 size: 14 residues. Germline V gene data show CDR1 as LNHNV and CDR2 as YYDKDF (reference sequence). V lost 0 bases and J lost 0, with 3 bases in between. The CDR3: CATSREISNQPQHF. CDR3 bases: TGTGCCACCAGCAGAGAGATTAGCAATCAGCCCCAGCATTTT. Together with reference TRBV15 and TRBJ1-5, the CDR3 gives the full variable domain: DAMVIQNPRYQVTQFGKPVTLSCSQTLNHNVMYWYQQKSSQAPKLLFHYYDKDFNNEADTPDNFQSRRPNTSFCFLDIRSPGLGDTAMYLCATSREISNQPQHFGDGTRLSIL.

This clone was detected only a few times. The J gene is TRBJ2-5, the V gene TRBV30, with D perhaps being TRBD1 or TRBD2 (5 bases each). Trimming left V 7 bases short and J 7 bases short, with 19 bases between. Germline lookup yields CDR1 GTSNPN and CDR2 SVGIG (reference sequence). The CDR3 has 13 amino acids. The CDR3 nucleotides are TGTGCCTTGGGACGTGGGCTTCCAGGGACCCAGTACTTC. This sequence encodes CALGRGLPGTQYF.

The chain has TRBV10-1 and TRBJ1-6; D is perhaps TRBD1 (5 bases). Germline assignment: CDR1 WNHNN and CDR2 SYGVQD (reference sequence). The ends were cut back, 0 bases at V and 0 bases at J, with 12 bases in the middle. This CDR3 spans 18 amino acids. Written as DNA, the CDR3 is TGCGCCAGCAGTGAGTCAGGGGACGTCAGCTCCTATAATTCACCCCTCCACTTT. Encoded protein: CASSESGDVSSYNSPLHF.

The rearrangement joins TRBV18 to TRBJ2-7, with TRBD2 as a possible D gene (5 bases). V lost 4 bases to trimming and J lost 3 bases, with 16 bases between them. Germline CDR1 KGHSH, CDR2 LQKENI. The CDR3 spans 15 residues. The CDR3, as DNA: TGTGCCAGCTCACTCGAAGTAGTGGGGAGCTACGAGCAGTACTTC. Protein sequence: CASSLEVVGSYEQYF.

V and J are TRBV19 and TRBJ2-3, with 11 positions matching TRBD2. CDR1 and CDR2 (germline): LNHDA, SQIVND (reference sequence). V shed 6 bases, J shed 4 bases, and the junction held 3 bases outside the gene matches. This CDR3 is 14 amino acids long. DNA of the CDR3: TGTGCCAGTAGCTTAGCGGGAGGGGCAGATACGCAGTATTTT. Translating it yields CASSLAGGADTQYF.

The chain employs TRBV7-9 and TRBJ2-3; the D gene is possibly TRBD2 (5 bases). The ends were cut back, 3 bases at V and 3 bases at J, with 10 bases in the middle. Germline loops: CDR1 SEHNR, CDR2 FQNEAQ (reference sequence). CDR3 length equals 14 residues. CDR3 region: CASSLRDATDTQYF. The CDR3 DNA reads TGTGCCAGCAGCTTGAGGGATGCGACAGATACGCAGTATTTT. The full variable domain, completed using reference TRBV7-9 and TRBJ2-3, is DTGVSQNPRHKITKRGQNVTFRCDPISEHNRLYWYRQTLGQGPEFLTYFQNEAQLEKSRLLSDRFSAERPKGSFSTLEIQRTEQGDSAMYLCASSLRDATDTQYFGPGTRLTVL.

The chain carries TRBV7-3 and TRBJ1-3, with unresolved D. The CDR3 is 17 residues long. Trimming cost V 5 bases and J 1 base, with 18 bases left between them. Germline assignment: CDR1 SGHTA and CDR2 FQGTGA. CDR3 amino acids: CASSLGPPGSSGNTIYF. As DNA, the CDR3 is TGTGCCAGCAGCCTCGGACCCCCGGGATCTTCTGGAAACACCATATATTTT.

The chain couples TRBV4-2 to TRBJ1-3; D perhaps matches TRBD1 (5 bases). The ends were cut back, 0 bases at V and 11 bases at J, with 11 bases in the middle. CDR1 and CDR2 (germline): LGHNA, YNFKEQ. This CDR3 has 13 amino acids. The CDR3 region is CASSQDRGFAIYF. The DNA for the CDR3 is TGTGCCAGCAGCCAAGATCGGGGGTTCGCCATATATTTT.

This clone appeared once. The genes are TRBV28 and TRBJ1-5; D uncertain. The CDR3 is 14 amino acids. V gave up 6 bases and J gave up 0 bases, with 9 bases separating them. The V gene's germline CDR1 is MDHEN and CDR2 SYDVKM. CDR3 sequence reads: CASRAGYSNQPQHF. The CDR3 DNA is TGTGCCAGCAGGGCCGGGTATAGCAATCAGCCCCAGCATTTT.

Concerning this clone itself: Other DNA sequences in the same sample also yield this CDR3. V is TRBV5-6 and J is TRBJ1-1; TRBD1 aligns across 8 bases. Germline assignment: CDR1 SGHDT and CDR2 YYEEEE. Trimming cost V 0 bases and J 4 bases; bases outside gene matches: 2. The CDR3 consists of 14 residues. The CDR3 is CASSLGQGSTEAFF. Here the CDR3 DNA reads TGTGCCAGCAGCTTGGGACAGGGGAGCACTGAAGCTTTCTTT.

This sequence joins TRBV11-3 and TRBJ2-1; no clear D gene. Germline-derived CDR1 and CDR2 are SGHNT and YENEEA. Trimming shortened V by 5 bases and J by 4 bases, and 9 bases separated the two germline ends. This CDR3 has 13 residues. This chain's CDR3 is CASSRSEYNEQFF. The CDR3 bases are TGTGCCAGCAGCCGGTCTGAGTACAATGAGCAGTTCTTC.

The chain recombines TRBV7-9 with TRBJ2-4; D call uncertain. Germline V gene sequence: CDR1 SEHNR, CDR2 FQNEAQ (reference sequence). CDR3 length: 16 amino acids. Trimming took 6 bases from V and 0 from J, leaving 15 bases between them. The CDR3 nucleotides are TGTGCCAGCAGGAGAGACGGTGGGGAAGCCAAAAACATTCAGTACTTC. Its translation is CASRRDGGEAKNIQYF. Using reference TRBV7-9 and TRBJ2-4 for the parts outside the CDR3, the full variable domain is DTGVSQNPRHKITKRGQNVTFRCDPISEHNRLYWYRQTLGQGPEFLTYFQNEAQLEKSRLLSDRFSAERPKGSFSTLEIQRTEQGDSAMYLCASRRDGGEAKNIQYFGAGTRLSVL.

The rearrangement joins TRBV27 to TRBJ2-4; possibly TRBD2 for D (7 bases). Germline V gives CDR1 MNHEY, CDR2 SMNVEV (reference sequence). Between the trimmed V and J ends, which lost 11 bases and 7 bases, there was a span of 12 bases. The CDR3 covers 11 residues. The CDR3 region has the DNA TGTGCCTCCCGCGGGGGCAACATTCAGTACTTC. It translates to CASRGGNIQYF.

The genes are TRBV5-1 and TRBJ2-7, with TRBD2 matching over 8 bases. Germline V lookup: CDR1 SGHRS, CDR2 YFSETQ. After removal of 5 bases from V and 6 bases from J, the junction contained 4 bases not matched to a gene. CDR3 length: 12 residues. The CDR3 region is CASRAGAGEQYF. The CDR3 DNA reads TGCGCCAGCAGAGCGGGGGCCGGCGAGCAGTACTTC.

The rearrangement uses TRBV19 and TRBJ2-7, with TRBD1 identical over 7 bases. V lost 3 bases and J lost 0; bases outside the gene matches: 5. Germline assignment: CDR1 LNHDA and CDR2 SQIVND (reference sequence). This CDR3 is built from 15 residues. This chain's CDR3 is CASSMVQGVSYEQYF. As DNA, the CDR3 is TGTGCCAGTAGTATGGTGCAGGGGGTCTCCTACGAGCAGTACTTC.

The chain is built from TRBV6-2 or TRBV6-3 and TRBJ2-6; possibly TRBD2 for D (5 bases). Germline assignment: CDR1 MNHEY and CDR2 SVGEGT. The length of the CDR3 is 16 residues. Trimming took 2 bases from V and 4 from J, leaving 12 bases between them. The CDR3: CASSYEGRGGANVLTF. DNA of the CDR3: TGTGCCAGCAGTTACGAGGGTCGGGGAGGGGCCAACGTCCTGACTTTC.

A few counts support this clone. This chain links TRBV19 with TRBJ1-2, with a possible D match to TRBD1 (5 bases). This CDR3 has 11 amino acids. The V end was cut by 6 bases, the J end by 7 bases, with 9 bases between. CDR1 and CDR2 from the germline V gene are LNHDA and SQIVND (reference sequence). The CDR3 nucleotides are TGTGCCAGTAGCCAGGGTGGTGGCTACACCTTC. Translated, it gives CASSQGGGYTF.